The rows below give T cell receptor beta chains drawn from one sample of a study of CD8 T cells in ankylosing spondylitis. MiXCR, applied by TCRdb to the 5' RACE reads, yields one record per CDR3 protein. The table records about 69,000 distinct CDR3 sequences, roughly 5.3% of them present only once. Sequences were obtained from blood, either unsorted or a sorted T cell fraction (not recorded which). All receptors derive from a male donor with ankylosing spondylitis or in good health (not recorded which). Each CDR3 is given with its conserved first and last residue. The order of the fields is CDR3 protein, CDR3 DNA, J gene, D gene, V gene, clone size. D genes are given only for firm matches. Size is omitted from some rows. Given values are once, few, many or a class for expanded clones.

CASSSDPGSDYGYTF TGCGCCAGCAGCTCGGACCCAGGGTCCGACTATGGCTACACCTTC TRBJ1-2 . TRBV5-1 many
CASSPFRSDREKLFF TGTGCCAGCAGCCCGTTTCGAAGCGACCGGGAAAAACTGTTTTTT TRBJ1-4 . TRBV11-2 many
CASTESLGLGSEQYF TGTGCCAGCACCGAAAGTTTAGGGTTGGGGAGCGAGCAGTACTTC TRBJ2-7 . TRBV12-3/TRBV12-4 .
CASSPDRDEAFF TGTGCCAGCAGCCCCGACAGGGATGAAGCTTTCTTT TRBJ1-1 TRBD1 TRBV5-5 many
CASSPTQGTEAFTF TGTGCCAGCAGTCCCACCCAAGGGACAGAGGCATTCACCTTC TRBJ1-2 TRBD1 TRBV7-3 .
CSAPPGQGVYGYTF TGCAGTGCTCCTCCCGGACAGGGAGTCTATGGCTACACCTTC TRBJ1-2 TRBD1 TRBV20-1 medium-sized
CASSQVWGITDTQYF TGCGCCAGCAGCCAAGTTTGGGGGATCACAGATACGCAGTATTTT TRBJ2-3 . TRBV4-3 many
CSARDPLNRYEQYF TGCAGTGCTAGAGATCCCCTAAACCGATACGAGCAGTACTTC TRBJ2-7 . TRBV20-1 many
CASSLARGAEAFF TGTGCCAGCAGTTTAGCGCGGGGGGCGGAAGCTTTCTTT TRBJ1-1 . TRBV12-3/TRBV12-4 many
CASSRERQGAAYEQYF TGTGCCAGCAGCCGCGAACGACAGGGGGCGGCTTACGAGCAGTACTTC TRBJ2-7 TRBD1 TRBV4-2 many
CASSLGLGGAGRDEQFF TGTGCCAGCAGCTTGGGACTCGGTGGGGCCGGTCGCGATGAGCAGTTCTTC TRBJ2-1 . TRBV5-8 many
CASSRRGQGYAKNIQYF TGTGCCAGCAGCCGACGCGGACAGGGGTATGCCAAAAACATTCAGTACTTC TRBJ2-4 TRBD1 TRBV28 many
CASSFLGAEQYF TGTGCCAGCAGTTTTTTGGGGGCTGAGCAGTACTTC TRBJ2-7 . TRBV12-3/TRBV12-4 many
CASSPGETQYF TGTGCCAGCAGCCCGGGAGAGACCCAGTACTTC TRBJ2-5 . TRBV12-3/TRBV12-4 many
CSAGDLGQLYYGYTF TGCAGTGCAGGAGATTTGGGACAACTGTACTATGGCTACACCTTC TRBJ1-2 . TRBV20-1 many
CASSEGQVLTDTQYF TGTGCCAGCAGCGAGGGACAGGTGTTAACAGATACGCAGTATTTT TRBJ2-3 TRBD1 TRBV9 .
CASSPGQSSSYEQYF TGCGCCAGCAGCCCGGGACAGTCAAGCTCCTACGAGCAGTACTTC TRBJ2-7 TRBD1 TRBV5-1 many
CSAGTGGTNTGELFF TGCAGTGCTGGGACGGGCGGCACTAACACCGGGGAGCTGTTTTTT TRBJ2-2 . TRBV20-1 medium-sized
CASSSGRGTGTYEQYF TGTGCCAGCAGTTCGGGGAGGGGGACAGGGACCTACGAGCAGTACTTC TRBJ2-7 TRBD1 TRBV12-3/TRBV12-4 .
CAINPDSTDTQYF TGTGCCATCAACCCGGACAGCACAGATACGCAGTATTTT TRBJ2-3 . TRBV10-3 many
CASSLSGQESGELFF TGCGCCAGCAGCTTGAGCGGACAGGAGTCCGGGGAGCTGTTTTTT TRBJ2-2 TRBD1 TRBV5-1 many
CASTHQLGAGRPGELFF TGTGCCAGCACCCATCAATTGGGGGCAGGGCGCCCCGGGGAGCTGTTTTTT TRBJ2-2 . TRBV27 .
CASSGGVNTGELFF TGTGCCAGTAGCGGGGGGGTTAACACCGGGGAGCTGTTTTTT TRBJ2-2 TRBD2 TRBV7-8 many
CAISEPGRSGANVLTF TGTGCCATCAGTGAGCCCGGTCGCTCTGGGGCCAACGTCCTGACTTTC TRBJ2-6 . TRBV10-3 many
CASSVGETQYF TGTGCCAGCAGTGTTGGGGAGACCCAGTACTTC TRBJ2-5 . TRBV6-6 many
CASSPLAGSTDTQYF TGCGCCAGCAGTCCACTAGCGGGGAGCACAGATACGCAGTATTTT TRBJ2-3 TRBD2 TRBV10-2 many
CSARTSGVDTLNTQYF TGCAGTGCTAGGACAAGCGGGGTGGACACCCTAAATACGCAGTATTTT TRBJ2-3 TRBD2 TRBV20-1 many
CATSREGWEANTGELFF TGTGCCACCAGCAGAGAGGGATGGGAAGCGAACACCGGGGAGCTGTTTTTT TRBJ2-2 . TRBV15 many
CASSKGTSGGTQFF TGCGCCAGCAGCAAGGGGACTAGCGGGGGTACCCAGTTCTTC TRBJ2-1 TRBD2 TRBV5-1 many
CASSLVPGNEQFF TGTGCCAGCAGCTTAGTTCCAGGGAATGAGCAGTTCTTC TRBJ2-1 . TRBV11-3 many
CASLGASTDTQYF TGTGCCAGCTTGGGAGCTAGCACAGATACGCAGTATTTT TRBJ2-3 . TRBV6-1 many
CASSEDGGSTGELFF TGTGCCAGCAGTGAAGACGGGGGTAGCACCGGGGAGCTGTTTTTT TRBJ2-2 . TRBV2 many
CCAREGLGGDTGELFF TGCTGTGCTAGAGAAGGCTTAGGCGGAGACACCGGGGAGCTGTTTTTT TRBJ2-2 . TRBV20-1 few
CASRQGALETQYF TGTGCCAGCAGACAGGGGGCCCTTGAGACCCAGTACTTC TRBJ2-5 TRBD1 TRBV27 many
CASSRSGQGARGNTIYF TGTGCCAGCAGTCGTTCGGGACAGGGGGCGCGAGGAAACACCATATATTTT TRBJ1-3 TRBD1 TRBV28 many
CASSYWAERNYGYTF TGTGCCAGCAGTTACTGGGCAGAGCGTAACTATGGCTACACCTTC TRBJ1-2 . TRBV6-5 many
CATSLGNTEAFF TGTGCCACCAGTTTAGGGAACACTGAAGCTTTCTTT TRBJ1-1 . TRBV24-1 many
CASSLRGVEQYF TGTGCCAGCAGTTTAAGGGGGGTCGAGCAGTACTTC TRBJ2-7 . TRBV12-3/TRBV12-4 many
CASSQDLNSPLHF TGTGCCAGCAGTCAAGACCTAAATTCACCCCTCCACTTT TRBJ1-6 . TRBV28 many
CASSLAPGAISGYTF TGTGCCAGCAGCTTAGCGCCGGGGGCGATTAGTGGCTACACCTTC TRBJ1-2 . TRBV7-2 many
CASSRQVGVNQPQHF TGTGCCAGCAGCAGACAGGTGGGAGTAAATCAGCCCCAGCATTTT TRBJ1-5 . TRBV12-3/TRBV12-4 many
CASNSSPGGGTEAFF TGCGCCAGCAACTCCTCTCCCGGGGGGGGCACTGAAGCTTTCTTT TRBJ1-1 . TRBV5-1 many
CASSEGTVNEKLFF TGTGCCAGCAGTGAGGGGACGGTCAATGAAAAACTGTTTTTT TRBJ1-4 . TRBV2 many
CASSEGPLNEQFF TGTGCCAGCAGTGAGGGCCCTCTCAATGAGCAGTTCTTC TRBJ2-1 . TRBV25-1 many
CASRKQGLGNQPQHF TGTGCCAGCAGAAAACAGGGTTTGGGCAATCAGCCCCAGCATTTT TRBJ1-5 . TRBV28 many
CATARLGGGDEQFF TGTGCCACCGCACGCCTTGGGGGGGGCGACGAGCAGTTCTTC TRBJ2-1 . TRBV2 .
CASSAFTSGGPQETQYF TGTGCCAGCAGCGCCTTCACTAGCGGGGGACCGCAAGAGACCCAGTACTTC TRBJ2-5 TRBD2 TRBV9 many
CASSPEVGGTGANVLTF TGCGCCAGCAGCCCCGAGGTAGGGGGAACTGGGGCCAACGTCCTGACTTTC TRBJ2-6 . TRBV4-3 many
CASSPPGGEEKWF TGTGCCAGCTCACCACCCGGGGGGGAAGAAAAGTGGTTC TRBJ2-7 TRBD2 TRBV18 many
CASSAADSSRRTGNTIYF TGCGCCAGCAGCGCCGCCGACAGCAGCCGAAGAACTGGAAACACCATATATTTT TRBJ1-3 . TRBV5-1 many
CASSPFETGGQPQHF TGTGCCAGCTCACCTTTTGAGACAGGGGGCCAGCCCCAGCATTTT TRBJ1-5 TRBD1 TRBV18 many
CSVPGTAYNEQFF TGCAGCGTACCGGGGACGGCATACAATGAGCAGTTCTTC TRBJ2-1 . TRBV29-1 many
CAIREFANQPQHF TGTGCCATCAGGGAGTTTGCCAATCAGCCCCAGCATTTT TRBJ1-5 . TRBV10-3 many